This section outlines one T cell receptor (beta chain) sequence together with its context. Its antigen is unidentified. People who had autoimmune disease history or systemic immunosuppression were excluded. Using immunoSEQ multiplex PCR, the repertoire was profiled, and TCRdb retains in-frame clones only, with some absent. The sample yields 100,000 to 120,000 clones, roughly nine tenths seen once. This record comes from a study of OX40 agonist ivuxolimab in advanced cancers. Trimming left V 7 bases short and J 8 bases short, with 12 bases between. This CDR3 contains 11 residues. Germline values: CDR1 SGHDT, CDR2 YYEEEE. General study results and limits: Dosing at 0.1 to 3.0 mg/kg was accompanied by clonal expansion of CD4+ and CD8+ blood T cells by week 6. Expanded clones tended on average to be more numerous among CD8+ T cells than CD4+.

Sample: CD4+ or CD8+ T cells sorted from blood, taken in a trial of the OX40 agonist ivuxolimab. V usage is TRBV5-6 and J usage is TRBJ1-2; weak D call: TRBD1 (5 bases). The TCR sequence derives from an adult with an advanced solid tumor such as melanoma, head and neck, liver or kidney cancer. The CDR3 loop is CASRWRGGYTF. The CDR3 DNA follows: TGTGCCAGCCGGTGGAGGGGCGGCTACACCTTC.